The clone carrying this T cell receptor beta chain was counted between two and nine times. The antigen remains undetermined. The sample comes from a study of T cells after yellow fever vaccination. Regarding the study as a whole: Detected again after the booster were most primary-vaccination clones, at nearly 97% CD4 and more than 70% CD8. From the bulk population, abundant clonotypes could contaminate and appear within FACS-sorted repertoires. A minor fraction of clonotypes spanned both CD4 and CD8 compartments.

A universal primer site and UMIs were added as TCR cDNA was made by 5'RACE template switching. TCRdb redid the calling of the 5' RACE reads with MiXCR, one entry per CDR3 protein. The sample lists approximately 450,000 distinct CDR3 sequences, approximately 19% occurring once. This sequence originates from a young man who received the YFV17D yellow fever vaccine. Sample: PBMCs, taken before the yellow fever booster vaccination.

The CDR3 DNA reads as TGCGCCAGCAGCTCCTTGACAGGGGAGAACACCGGGGAGCTGTTTTTT. Encoded protein: CASSSLTGENTGELFF. V and J are TRBV5-1 and TRBJ2-2; 8 nucleotides agree with TRBD1. CDR3 length: 16 residues. CDR1 is SGHRS, CDR2 YFSETQ, per germline. V was pared by 3 bases and J by 1 base, with 5 bases of the junction left unmatched.